What follows are 31 T cell receptor beta chains derived from one specimen sequenced in a study of T cell changes during pregnancy in multiple sclerosis. Assay: immunoSEQ multiplex PCR; the TCRdb copy retains only in-frame clones and omits some. The data hold around 110,000 clones, with 85% to 95% observed a single time. The sequenced sample was peripheral blood, obtained in the third trimester of pregnancy. The origin of the receptors is a female donor in good health, enrolled as a control in a pregnancy study.

The gene calls are TRBV11-2 and TRBJ1-3; 8 bases agree with TRBD1. J was trimmed by 2 bases and V by 5 bases; bases with no gene match: 11. Germline V gene data show CDR1 as SGHAT and CDR2 as FQNNGV. The length of the CDR3 is 17 residues. The CDR3 DNA reads as TGTGCCAGCAGCCGAACACTCACAGGGGGTGCTGGAAACACCATATATTTT. Translated: CASSRTLTGGAGNTIYF.

Notes on this clone: One junction end disagrees with the germline gene, perhaps due to a read error. V and J are TRBV29-1 and TRBJ1-1, with a weak D call TRBD1 (6 bases). Germline CDR1 SQVTM, CDR2 ANQGSEA. The length of the CDR3 is 12 residues. For the CDR3, the DNA is TGTTCGGGGGGGCAAAAGGGCACTGAAGCTTTCTTT. Translation gives CSGGQKGTEAFF.

The rearrangement joins TRBV19 to TRBJ1-2; the D gene is possibly TRBD1 (6 bases). This CDR3 is built from 15 residues. Germline CDR1 reads LNHDA; CDR2 reads SQIVND (reference sequence). The V end was cut by 6 bases, the J end by 0 bases, with 14 bases between. CDR3 nucleotide sequence: TGTGCCAGTAGGACAACAGGGAACTCTAACTATGGCTACACCTTC. Translating gives CASRTTGNSNYGYTF.

The count of this clone is one. The V call is TRBV10-3, the J call TRBJ1-1; D is ambiguous. V lost 2 bases and J lost 6, with 13 bases in between. CDR3 size: 14 residues. Germline V gives CDR1 ENHRY, CDR2 SYGVKD. This CDR3 is CAISEGEIQSEAFF. As DNA, the CDR3 is TGTGCCATCAGTGAGGGGGAGATCCAGTCTGAAGCTTTCTTT.

The chain recombines TRBV6-1 with TRBJ1-4, with 7 bases that match TRBD1. The CDR3 has 14 residues. V dropped 5 bases and J dropped 7; count of bases not matched to a gene: 7. Germline CDR1 and CDR2: MNHNS and SASEGT. The CDR3 sequence: CASSSQGIIEKLFF. The CDR3 DNA follows: TGTGCCAGCAGTTCACAGGGGATCATTGAAAAACTGTTTTTT.

The CDR3 reads CASSQQASSYNSPLHF. CDR3 in DNA: TGTGCCAGCAGCCAGCAGGCCAGCTCCTATAATTCACCCCTCCACTTT. The V gene is TRBV4-2, the J gene TRBJ1-6, with D unresolved. The CDR3 is 16 residues long. Germline loops: CDR1 LGHNA, CDR2 YNFKEQ. V lost 3 bases and J 0 bases, leaving 9 bases between the germline ends.

The V call is TRBV9, the J call TRBJ1-6, with 8 bases fitting TRBD1. Unmatched junction bases numbered 12, after V lost 3 bases and J lost 7 bases. Germline V gives CDR1 SGDLS, CDR2 YYNGEE. The CDR3 consists of 17 residues. Written as DNA, the CDR3 is TGTGCCAGCAGCGCCGTTACCGGACAGGGAGGGAATTCACCCCTCCACTTT. It yields the protein CASSAVTGQGGNSPLHF.

The rearrangement uses TRBV5-6 and TRBJ2-7; D remains unclear. This CDR3 comprises 12 residues. In germline, CDR1 is SGHDT, CDR2 YYEEEE. V was pared by 4 bases and J by 7 bases, with 12 bases between. CDR3 amino acids: CASSPWMEEQYF. CDR3 sequence (DNA): TGTGCCAGCAGCCCGTGGATGGAGGAGCAGTACTTC.

Here the CDR3 DNA reads TGTGCCAGCAGCTTTGACAGGGTAAATAATGGCTACACCTTC. This encodes CASSFDRVNNGYTF. The chain employs TRBV5-5 and TRBJ1-2; TRBD1 matches at 7 bases. Germline values: CDR1 SGHKS, CDR2 YYEKEE (reference sequence). V lost 2 bases, J lost 6 bases, and 7 bases stayed unmatched. The CDR3 loop spans 14 amino acids.

Here the CDR3 DNA reads TGCGCCAGCAGCTACGATCCCGACAGGGCCTCTGGCTACACCTTC. Translating it yields CASSYDPDRASGYTF. The V and J genes are TRBV5-1 and TRBJ1-2, with 7 bases fitting TRBD1. This CDR3 region has 15 residues. V was clipped by 3 bases and J by 7 bases; unmatched bases: 12. Per the germline V gene, CDR1 is SGHRS and CDR2 is YFSETQ.

This rearrangement joins TRBV4-3 to TRBJ1-3, with D unclear. The CDR3 extends over 15 amino acids. Germline V lookup: CDR1 LGHNA, CDR2 YSLEER. Trimming pared 0 bases from V and 0 bases from J, leaving 6 bases between. CDR3 DNA: TGCGCCAGCAGCCAAGATTCCGTCTCTGGAAACACCATATATTTT. The encoded protein is CASSQDSVSGNTIYF.

The J gene is TRBJ1-2, the V gene TRBV6-5; possible D gene TRBD1, 6 bases. This CDR3 comprises 15 residues. Germline loops: CDR1 MNHEY, CDR2 SVGAGI. The V end lost 6 bases, the J end lost 4 bases, and 18 bases lay between the germline ends. The CDR3 nucleotides are TGTGCCAGCAGCTCGGGACATCTCTTTACCTATGGCTACACCTTC. Protein: CASSSGHLFTYGYTF.

The chain employs TRBV5-1 and TRBJ2-7, with D possibly matching TRBD2 (5 bases). Trimming pared 2 bases from V and 3 bases from J, leaving 9 bases between. Looked up from germline, CDR1 is SGHRS and CDR2 is YFSETQ. This CDR3 contains 13 residues. CDR3 in DNA: TGCGCCAGCAGCTTTATACGGGACTACGAGCAGTACTTC. Protein: CASSFIRDYEQYF.

This clone showed up just a few times. The gene calls are TRBV7-2 and TRBJ1-3; weak D call: TRBD1 (5 bases). The CDR3 consists of 16 residues. CDR1 is SGHTA, CDR2 FQGNSA, per germline. The V end lost 1 base, the J end lost 1 base, and 11 bases lay between the germline ends. The DNA for the CDR3 is TGTGCCAGCAGCTTAGGTCGCGGGGGTTCTGGAAACACCATATATTTT. This translates into CASSLGRGGSGNTIYF.

The chain has TRBV28 and TRBJ1-2; D is ambiguous. The length of the CDR3 is 11 residues. Germline lookup yields CDR1 MDHEN and CDR2 SYDVKM. Deletions cut 4 bases from V and 5 bases from J, with 5 bases between. The chain's CDR3 is CASSSPYGYTF. The CDR3 DNA reads as TGTGCCAGCAGTTCCCCGTATGGCTACACCTTC.

V usage is TRBV30 and J usage is TRBJ1-3, with TRBD1 matching 7 bases. The CDR3 is 19 amino acids. V was clipped by 0 bases and J by 0 bases; unmatched bases: 14. CDR1 and CDR2 (germline): GTSNPN, SVGIG (reference sequence). The CDR3 bases are TGTGCCTGGAGTGTAGCCCGATTGGACAGGAGCTACTCTGGAAACACCATATATTTT. Protein product: CAWSVARLDRSYSGNTIYF.

The V gene is TRBV6-6, the J gene TRBJ1-1; TRBD1 matches at 7 bases. V shed 6 bases, J shed 5 bases, and the junction held 9 bases outside the gene matches. The CDR3 covers 14 residues. Germline CDR1 is MNHNY and CDR2 is SVGAGI (reference sequence). The CDR3, as DNA: TGTGCCAGCAGCCCCCGACAGGGAGGTACTGAAGCTTTCTTT. Protein sequence: CASSPRQGGTEAFF.

CDR3 in DNA: TGTGCCAGCAGCGTAGATGTCAGGGCTAGTGATCTGTTTTTT. Residues: CASSVDVRASDLFF. The rearrangement links TRBV9 to TRBJ1-4; a weak D match, TRBD1 (5 bases). This CDR3 spans 14 amino acids. Trimming left V 0 bases short and J 14 bases short, with 17 bases between. Germline values: CDR1 SGDLS, CDR2 YYNGEE.

The V gene is TRBV19, the J gene TRBJ2-1, with 7 positions matching TRBD1. In germline, CDR1 is LNHDA, CDR2 SQIVND (reference sequence). The CDR3 runs to 14 residues. V shed 4 bases and J 4 bases; nucleotides not matched to a gene: 4. The CDR3 coding sequence is TGTGCCAGTAGTAAGGGGGACAGATACAATGAGCAGTTCTTC. Encoded protein: CASSKGDRYNEQFF.

The genes are TRBV4-2 and TRBJ2-1; the match to TRBD2 covers 7 bases. Germline CDR1 and CDR2: LGHNA and YNFKEQ. The CDR3 covers 15 residues. Trimming took 5 bases from V and 7 from J; bases not matched to a gene: 11. The DNA for the CDR3 is TGTGCCAGCAGCTCTCATGGTAGCGGGCGGAATGAGCAGTTCTTC. Protein sequence: CASSSHGSGRNEQFF.

The chain couples TRBV5-4 to TRBJ1-2; weak D call: TRBD1 (5 bases). Germline V gene sequence: CDR1 SGHNT, CDR2 YYREEE (reference sequence). V was cut by 4 bases and J by 1 base, with 11 bases left in between. The CDR3 covers 14 residues. The CDR3 region has the DNA TGTGCCAGCAGCCCGCACCAGGGTAACTATGGCTACACCTTC. This translates into CASSPHQGNYGYTF.

The rearrangement links TRBV5-6 to TRBJ2-7, with TRBD2 as a possible D gene (6 bases). V was clipped by 3 bases and J by 4 bases, with 17 bases between them. Germline values: CDR1 SGHDT, CDR2 YYEEEE. The CDR3 spans 15 residues. The CDR3 coding sequence is TGTGCCAGCAGCTCCTTAGGGACTGAAAAGTACGAGCAGTACTTC. Encoded protein: CASSSLGTEKYEQYF.

The V and J genes are TRBV10-3 and TRBJ1-1; the D is unclear. The CDR3 consists of 14 residues. Trimming removed 6 bases from V and 2 bases from J, with 13 bases in between. Germline values: CDR1 ENHRY, CDR2 SYGVKD. The CDR3 coding sequence is TGTGCCATCAGCAAAATTGAGAAAAACACTGAAGCTTTCTTT. Encoded protein: CAISKIEKNTEAFF.

V usage is TRBV11-2 and J usage is TRBJ2-7, with 7 nucleotides matching TRBD1. The germline V gene encodes CDR1 SGHAT and CDR2 FQNNGV. J was trimmed by 2 bases and V by 3 bases; bases with no gene match: 4. This CDR3 contains 14 residues. CDR3 in DNA: TGTGCCAGCAGCTTCTACAGGGGACCCTACGAGCAGTACTTC. Amino acid sequence: CASSFYRGPYEQYF.

The rearrangement joins TRBV6-5 to TRBJ1-6; no clear D gene. V was pared by 4 bases and J by 9 bases, with 13 bases between. CDR1 MNHEY and CDR2 SVGAGI come from the germline V gene. There are 14 residues in the CDR3. This chain's CDR3 is CASSSRSGGSPLHF. The CDR3 region has the DNA TGTGCCAGCAGTTCCCGCTCCGGCGGTTCACCCCTCCACTTT.

The chain couples TRBV5-1 to TRBJ2-2; TRBD1 aligns across 9 bases. Germline V gene lookup returns CDR1 SGHRS and CDR2 YFSETQ. The V gene end was trimmed by 4 bases and the J gene end by 4 bases; junction bases not matched to a gene: 8. The CDR3 runs to 16 residues. CDR3 bases: TGCGCCAGCAGCCATGGACAGGGGCAGGTCACCGGGGAGCTGTTTTTT. It encodes CASSHGQGQVTGELFF.

The chain uses TRBV6-5 and TRBJ1-2; D is ambiguous. Germline values: CDR1 MNHEY, CDR2 SVGAGI. CDR3 length: 14 residues. V shed 1 base and J shed 7 bases, with 13 bases lying between them. The CDR3 nucleotides are TGTGCCAGCAGTTACTTCGCCCGAGGTCGTGGCTACACCTTC. Amino acid sequence: CASSYFARGRGYTF.

The chain couples TRBV11-2 to TRBJ1-2, with D unresolved. Germline V gives CDR1 SGHAT, CDR2 FQNNGV. This CDR3 spans 13 amino acids. The ends were cut back, 0 bases at V and 8 bases at J, with 10 bases in the middle. The CDR3 here is CASSLDFEGGYTF. The CDR3 DNA reads TGTGCCAGCAGCTTAGATTTCGAGGGCGGCTACACCTTC. The entire variable domain, with the rest obtained from reference TRBV11-2 and TRBJ1-2, is as follows: EAGVAQSPRYKIIEKRQSVAFWCNPISGHATLYWYQQILGQGPKLLIQFQNNGVVDDSQLPKDRFSAERLKGVDSTLKIQPAKLEDSAVYLCASSLDFEGGYTFGSGTRLTVV.

The sample holds one count of this clone. The rearrangement links TRBV6-4 to TRBJ1-2; a possible D gene is TRBD1 (6 bases). Germline V gene data show CDR1 as MRHNA and CDR2 as SNTAGT. The CDR3 runs 15 residues. V was clipped by 0 bases and J by 7 bases, with 15 bases between them. In DNA, the CDR3 is TGTGCCAGCAGTGACTCCCGCCCAGGGGCCGGTGGCTACACCTTC. Residues: CASSDSRPGAGGYTF.

V usage is TRBV19 and J usage is TRBJ1-1; 8 nucleotides agree with TRBD1. Germline V CDR1 and CDR2: LNHDA, SQIVND (reference sequence). CDR3 length: 16 residues. The V segment lost 4 bases and the J segment 3 bases; nucleotides outside the gene matches: 10. The CDR3 region is CASSKQGGDPHTEAFF. CDR3 in DNA: TGTGCCAGTAGTAAACAGGGGGGTGACCCGCACACTGAAGCTTTCTTT. The variable domain in full, completed from reference TRBV19 and TRBJ1-1, reads DGGITQSPKYLFRKEGQNVTLSCEQNLNHDAMYWYRQDPGQGLRLIYYSQIVNDFQKGDIAEGYSVSREKKESFPLTVTSAQKNPTAFYLCASSKQGGDPHTEAFFGQGTRLTVV.

This clone was counted a few times. V usage is TRBV7-2 and J usage is TRBJ1-2; 8 nucleotides match TRBD1. Germline CDR1 SGHTA, CDR2 FQGNSA. The CDR3 runs 14 residues. V shed 8 bases and J 8 bases; nucleotides not matched to a gene: 13. For the CDR3, the DNA is TGTGCCAGCCGGACAGGGCCCGATTCGGGCGGCTACACCTTC. It specifies CASRTGPDSGGYTF.